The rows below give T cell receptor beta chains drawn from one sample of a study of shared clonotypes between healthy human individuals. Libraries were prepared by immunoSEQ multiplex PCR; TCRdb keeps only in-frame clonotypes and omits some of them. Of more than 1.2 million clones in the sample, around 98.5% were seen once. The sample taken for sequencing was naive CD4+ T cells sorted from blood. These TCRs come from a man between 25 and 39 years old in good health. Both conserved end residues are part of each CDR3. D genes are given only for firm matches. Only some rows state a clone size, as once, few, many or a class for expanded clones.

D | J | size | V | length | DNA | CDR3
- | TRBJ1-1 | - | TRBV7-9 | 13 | TGTGCCAGCAGCTTAGAAGGGAACACTGAAGCTTTCTTT | CASSLEGNTEAFF
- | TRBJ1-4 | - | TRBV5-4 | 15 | TGTGCCAGCAGCTTGGGAGGAGGCCCGAATGAAAAACTGTTTTTT | CASSLGGGPNEKLFF
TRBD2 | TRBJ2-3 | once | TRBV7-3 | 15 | TGTGCCAGCAGCGCGGTGAGCGGGACCACAGATACGCAGTATTTT | CASSAVSGTTDTQYF
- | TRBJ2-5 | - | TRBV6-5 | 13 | TGTGCCAGCAGTCTACTAGTAGATGAGACCCAGTACTTC | CASSLLVDETQYF
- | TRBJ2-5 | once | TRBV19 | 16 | TGTGCCAGTAGTATACAACCCGGGGCCATCCGCGAGACCCAGTACTTC | CASSIQPGAIRETQYF
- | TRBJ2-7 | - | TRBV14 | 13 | TGTGCCAGCAGCCGATACCAGGGGGGCGAGCAGTACTTC | CASSRYQGGEQYF
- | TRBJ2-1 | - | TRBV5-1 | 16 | TGCGCCAGCAGCTTGGTTGTAGCGAGCTCCTACAATGAGCAGTTCTTC | CASSLVVASSYNEQFF
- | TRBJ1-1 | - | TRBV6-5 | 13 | TGTGCCAGCAGTCAAATACGGAACACTGAAGCTTTCTTT | CASSQIRNTEAFF
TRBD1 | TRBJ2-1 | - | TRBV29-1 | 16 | TGCAGCGTTGGGAATCCGGGACAGGGGATGGTGGATGAGCAGTTCTTC | CSVGNPGQGMVDEQFF
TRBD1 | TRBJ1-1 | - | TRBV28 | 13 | TGTGCCAGCAAAATGGGCGGACAGGGGGAAGCTTTCTTT | CASKMGGQGEAFF
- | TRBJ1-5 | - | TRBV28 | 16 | TGTGCCAGCTCGGGGACGGCCGTTTATAGCAATCAGCCCCAGCATTTT | CASSGTAVYSNQPQHF
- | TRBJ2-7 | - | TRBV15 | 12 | TGTGCTACCAGCAGAGATCAGATTACATTCCTCTTC | CATSRDQITFLF
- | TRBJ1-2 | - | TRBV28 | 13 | TGTGCCAGCAGTCCATCAGATAGATCGGGTTGCACCTTC | CASSPSDRSGCTF
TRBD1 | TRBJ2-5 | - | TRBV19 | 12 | TGTGCCAGTAGGGACAGGCAAGAGACCCAGTACTTC | CASRDRQETQYF
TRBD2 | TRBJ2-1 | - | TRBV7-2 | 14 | TGTGCCAGCAGCTTAAGGGACTACCGTAATGAGCAGTTCTTC | CASSLRDYRNEQFF
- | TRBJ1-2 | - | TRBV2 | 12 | TGTGCCGCACACCGGGACACTGTTGGCTACACCTTC | CAAHRDTVGYTF
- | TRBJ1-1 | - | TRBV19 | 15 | TGTGCCAGTAGTATAACCTGGGGCTCGAACACTGAAGCTTTCTTT | CASSITWGSNTEAFF
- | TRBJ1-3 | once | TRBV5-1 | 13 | TGCGCCAGCAGGGCCCCTTCTGGAAACACCATATATTTT | CASRAPSGNTIYF
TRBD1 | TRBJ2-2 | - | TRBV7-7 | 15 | TGTGCTAGCAGCCCGACCGGGACAGGGAATAGGGAGCTGTTTTTT | CASSPTGTGNRELFF
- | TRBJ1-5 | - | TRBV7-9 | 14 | TGTGCCAGCAGCTTAGTTGGGCCGAATCAGCCCCAGCATTTT | CASSLVGPNQPQHF
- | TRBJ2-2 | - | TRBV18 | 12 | TGTGCCAGCTCCGCCAACACCGGGGAGCTGTTTTTT | CASSANTGELFF
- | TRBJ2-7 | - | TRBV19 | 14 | TGTGCCAGTAGTATAACCCCAGGGGGGTACGAGCAGTACTTC | CASSITPGGYEQYF
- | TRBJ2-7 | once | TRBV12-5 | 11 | TGTGCTAGTGGTTTAGGACAAGAGCAGTACTTC | CASGLGQEQYF
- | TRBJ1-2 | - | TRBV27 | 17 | TGTGCCAGCAGTTTGGCGGTTTTTTCGTCTGCCCCTTATGGCTACACCTTC | CASSLAVFSSAPYGYTF
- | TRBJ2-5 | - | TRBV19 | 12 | TGTGCCAGTAGTATTGGTCTAGAGACCCAGTACTTC | CASSIGLETQYF
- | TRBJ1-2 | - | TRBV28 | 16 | TGTGCCAGCAGTCCAATTGACAGGCGATCTAACTATGGCTACACCTTC | CASSPIDRRSNYGYTF
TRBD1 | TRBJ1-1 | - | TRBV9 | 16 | TGTGCCAGCAGCGTAGATCTACCGACAGGGGGTACTGAAGCTTTCTTT | CASSVDLPTGGTEAFF
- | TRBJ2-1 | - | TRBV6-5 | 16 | TGTGCCAGCAGTTACTCGTCACTTAGCTCCTACAATGAGCAGTTCTTC | CASSYSSLSSYNEQFF
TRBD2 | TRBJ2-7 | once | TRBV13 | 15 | TGTGCCAGCAGCTCCCCGGGTAGCGGGAGGAACGAGCAGTACTTC | CASSSPGSGRNEQYF
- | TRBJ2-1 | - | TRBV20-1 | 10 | TGCAGTGCCCCCAGGACTTCTCAGATCTTC | CSAPRTSQIF
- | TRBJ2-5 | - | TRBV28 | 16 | TGTGCCAGCAGTTTAATCCTAGTCGGCCCGAAAGAGACCCAGTACTTC | CASSLILVGPKETQYF
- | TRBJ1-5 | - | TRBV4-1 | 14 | TGCGCCAGCAGCGCTACCATGAGCAATCAGCCCCAGCATTTT | CASSATMSNQPQHF
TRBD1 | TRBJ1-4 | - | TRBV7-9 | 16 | TGTGCCAGCAGTTCTCACCGGACAGGGCTAGTAGAAAAACTGTTTTTT | CASSSHRTGLVEKLFF
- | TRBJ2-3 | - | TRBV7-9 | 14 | TGTGCCAGCAGCTTAGTGGATTTCACAGATACGCAGTATTTT | CASSLVDFTDTQYF
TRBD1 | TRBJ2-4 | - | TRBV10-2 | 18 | TGCGCCAGCAAAAATACCGGGACAGGAGAGCTAGCCAAAAACATTCAGTACTTC | CASKNTGTGELAKNIQYF
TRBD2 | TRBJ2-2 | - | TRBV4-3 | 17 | TGCGCCAGCAGCCAAGATCGGCGCGGGAGGGCTACCGGGGAGCTGTTTTTT | CASSQDRRGRATGELFF
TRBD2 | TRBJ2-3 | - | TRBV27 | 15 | TGTGCCAGCGGAGTCAGCGGGATGAGCACAGATACGCAGTATTTT | CASGVSGMSTDTQYF
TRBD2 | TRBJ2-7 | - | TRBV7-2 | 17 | TGTGCCAGCAGCTTAGTAGGCGGGAGAATCCCCTCCTACGAGCAGTACTTC | CASSLVGGRIPSYEQYF